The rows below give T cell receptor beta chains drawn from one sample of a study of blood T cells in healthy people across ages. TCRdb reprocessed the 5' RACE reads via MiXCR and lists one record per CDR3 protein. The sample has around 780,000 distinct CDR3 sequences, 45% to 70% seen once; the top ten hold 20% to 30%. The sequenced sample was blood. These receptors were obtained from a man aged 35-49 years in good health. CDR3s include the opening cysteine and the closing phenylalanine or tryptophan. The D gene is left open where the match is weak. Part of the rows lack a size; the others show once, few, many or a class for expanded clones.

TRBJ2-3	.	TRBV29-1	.	TGCAGCGTTGAAAAGGGAGGTGCAGATACGCAGTATTTT	CSVEKGGADTQYF
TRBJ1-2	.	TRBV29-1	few	TGCAGCGTTGGTAAGGGTGAAGAGGGCTACACCTTC	CSVGKGEEGYTF
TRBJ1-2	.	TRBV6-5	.	TGTGCCAGCAGTTATTCAGGGAACTATGGCTACACCTTC	CASSYSGNYGYTF
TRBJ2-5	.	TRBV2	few	TGTGCCAGCAGTGAAGTTAGCCAAGAGACCCAGTACTTC	CASSEVSQETQYF
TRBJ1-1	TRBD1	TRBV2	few	TGTGCCAGCAGCTCCACAGGGGCTAACACTGAAGCTTTCTTT	CASSSTGANTEAFF
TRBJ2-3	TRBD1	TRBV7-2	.	TGTGCCAGCAGCCCACAAGTCGGACAGGGATGGACAGATACGCAGTATTTT	CASSPQVGQGWTDTQYF
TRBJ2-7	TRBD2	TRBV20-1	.	TGCAGTGCTCAGCGGGAGTTAGGCTACGAGCAGTACTTC	CSAQRELGYEQYF
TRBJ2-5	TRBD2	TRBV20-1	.	TGCAGTGCTAGAGCGACTAGCGGGGGAGTCCCCCAAGAGACCCAGTACTTC	CSARATSGGVPQETQYF
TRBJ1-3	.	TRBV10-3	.	TGTGCCTCAAGAGACAGGTCCGCTTCCTCTGGAAACGCCATATATTTT	CASRDRSASSGNAIYF
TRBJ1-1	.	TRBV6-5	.	TGTGCCACCTCGGCTTCGGGGATCAAGGACACTGAAGCTTTCTTT	CATSASGIKDTEAFF
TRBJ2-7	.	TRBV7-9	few	TGTGCCAGCAGCCAATCCCTCCACGAGCAGTACTTC	CASSQSLHEQYF
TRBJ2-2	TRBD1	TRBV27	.	TGTGCCAGCAGCAGAGACAGGGGTGACACCGGGGAGCTGTTTTTT	CASSRDRGDTGELFF
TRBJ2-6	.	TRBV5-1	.	TGCGCCAGCTCCTTTCGCGCATCTGGGGCCAACGTCCTGACTTTC	CASSFRASGANVLTF
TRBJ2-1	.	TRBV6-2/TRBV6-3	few	TGTGCCAGCAGTTACTCGCTTTTCTCCAATGAGCAGTTCTTC	CASSYSLFSNEQFF
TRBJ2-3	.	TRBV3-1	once	TGTGCCAGCAGCCAAGATAAGGTAATGGGCACAGATACGCAGTATTTT	CASSQDKVMGTDTQYF
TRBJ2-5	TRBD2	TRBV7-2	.	TGTGCCAGCAGCCCCCGACTAGCGGGAGTGTGGGGAGCTAGCAATGAGCAGTACTTC	CASSPRLAGVWGASNEQYF
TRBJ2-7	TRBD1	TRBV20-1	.	TGCAGTGCGCATTCCATTAACAAATTCGGGACAGGGGGGGACGAGCAGTACTTC	CSAHSINKFGTGGDEQYF
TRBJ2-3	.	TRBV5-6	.	TGTGCCAGCAGCCGCAGAGATAATACGCAGTATTTT	CASSRRDNTQYF
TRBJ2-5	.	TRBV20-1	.	TGCAGTGCTGACCCACTGGAGACCCAGTACTTC	CSADPLETQYF
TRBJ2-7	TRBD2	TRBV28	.	TGTGCCAGCAGCCGGGGACTAGCGGGCTACGAGCAGTACTTC	CASSRGLAGYEQYF
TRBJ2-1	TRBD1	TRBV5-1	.	TGCGCCAGCAGCTTATTGGGGGACAGTGGCAATGAGCAGTTCTTC	CASSLLGDSGNEQFF
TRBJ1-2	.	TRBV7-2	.	TGTGCCAGCAGCTTTCGACAGGAAGCGAACGGGGTATATGGCTACACCTTC	CASSFRQEANGVYGYTF
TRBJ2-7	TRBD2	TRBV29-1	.	TGCAGCGTTGAAGCCCCGAGACTAGCGATCCACGAGCAGTACTTC	CSVEAPRLAIHEQYF
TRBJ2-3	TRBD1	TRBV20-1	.	TGCAGTGCTATGAACAGTGAGGGGGCGGGAGATACGCAGTATTTT	CSAMNSEGAGDTQYF
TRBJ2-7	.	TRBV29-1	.	TGCAGCGCACTGACGGGTGATGTCTACGAGCAGTACTTC	CSALTGDVYEQYF
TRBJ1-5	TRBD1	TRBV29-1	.	TGCAGCGTTGGTACAGGGGGTTTGGGTCACCCCCAGCATTTT	CSVGTGGLGHPQHF
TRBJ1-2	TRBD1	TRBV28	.	TGTGCCAGCAGTTCGCCGAGGGGGCTTTTCTATGGCTACACCTTC	CASSSPRGLFYGYTF
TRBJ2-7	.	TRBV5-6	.	TGTGCCAGCAGCGGGCAGGGGCCCGAGCAGTACTTC	CASSGQGPEQYF
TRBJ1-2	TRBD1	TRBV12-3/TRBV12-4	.	TGTGCCAGCAGCCCTATCGACAGGGGGCGGCAGAGGGGGGATGGCTACACCTTC	CASSPIDRGRQRGDGYTF
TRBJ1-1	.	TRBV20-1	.	TGCAGTGCTAGAGGCAGTATCACTGAAGCTTTCTTT	CSARGSITEAFF
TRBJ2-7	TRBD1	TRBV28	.	TGTGCCAGCAGTTCCACCGGAGCAGGGGGCGAGCAGTACTTC	CASSSTGAGGEQYF
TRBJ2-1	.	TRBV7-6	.	TGTGCCAGTACAGAGTCCAATGAGCAGTTCTTC	CASTESNEQFF
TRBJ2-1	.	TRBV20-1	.	TGCAGTGCTAGGAAAGGGGGTAGTTACAATGAGCAGTTCTTC	CSARKGGSYNEQFF
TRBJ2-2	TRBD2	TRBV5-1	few	TGCGCCAGCAGCTATGGGACTACCAACACCGGGGAGCTGTTTTTT	CASSYGTTNTGELFF
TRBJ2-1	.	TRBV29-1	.	TGCAGCGTTGAAGTTTTCGGGACCCCGTACAATGAGCAGTTCTTC	CSVEVFGTPYNEQFF
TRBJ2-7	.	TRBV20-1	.	TGCAGTGCTAGAGATTCGGGGGGCTTAAACGAGCAGTACTTC	CSARDSGGLNEQYF
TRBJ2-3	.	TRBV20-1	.	TGCAGTGCTGTGGGGGGCGGGGATCGGGGGACCCCAGATACGCAGTATTTT	CSAVGGGDRGTPDTQYF
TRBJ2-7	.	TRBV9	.	TGTGCCAGCAGCATCGCTACCTCCTACGAGCAGTACTTC	CASSIATSYEQYF
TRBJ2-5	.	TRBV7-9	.	TGTGCCAGCAGCTTAGTGTACAATGAGCAGTACTTC	CASSLVYNEQYF
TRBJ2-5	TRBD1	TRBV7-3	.	TGTGCCAGCAGTTATCAGACAGGGGGCATCGATGAGCAGTACTTC	CASSYQTGGIDEQYF
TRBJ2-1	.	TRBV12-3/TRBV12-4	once	TGTGCCAGCCAAATGGGAGAGACCCAGTTCTTC	CASQMGETQFF
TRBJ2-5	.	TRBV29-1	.	TGCAGCGTTTCGATGTCGGCCCAAGAGACCCAGTACTTC	CSVSMSAQETQYF
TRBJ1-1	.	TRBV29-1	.	TGCAGCGTTATTAGGGGCGAGAACACTGAAGCTTTCTTT	CSVIRGENTEAFF
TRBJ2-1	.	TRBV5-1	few	TGCGCCAGCAACCCTATTGGCGGGTTTGGTGAGCAGTTCTTC	CASNPIGGFGEQFF
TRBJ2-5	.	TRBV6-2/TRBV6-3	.	TGTGCCAGCAGTCGACAGGCGCCTCAAGAGACCCAGTACTTC	CASSRQAPQETQYF
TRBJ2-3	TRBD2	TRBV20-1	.	TGCAGTGCTAGACGAGCGGGGGTTGTGCCTTACAGCACAGATACGCAGTATTTT	CSARRAGVVPYSTDTQYF
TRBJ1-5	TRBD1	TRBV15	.	TGTGCCACCAGCAGAGATGGGGCAGGGGGCAGGGATCAGCCCCAGCATTTT	CATSRDGAGGRDQPQHF
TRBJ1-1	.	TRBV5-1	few	TGCGCCAGCAGCTTATTGGGGATTTTGGGGACTGAAGCTTTCTTT	CASSLLGILGTEAFF
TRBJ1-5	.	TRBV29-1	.	TGCAGCGTTGGTGACAGCCCGGACCTGAGCAATCAGCCCCAGCATTTT	CSVGDSPDLSNQPQHF
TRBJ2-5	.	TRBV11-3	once	TGTGCCAGCAGCCTAGTTGATGGTGAGACCCAGTACTTC	CASSLVDGETQYF
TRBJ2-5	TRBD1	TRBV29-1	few	TGCAGCTGCCGGGACAGCCAAGAGACCCAGTACTTC	CSCRDSQETQYF
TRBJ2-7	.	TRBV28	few	TGTGCCAGCAGAACTATCTACGAGCAGTACTTC	CASRTIYEQYF
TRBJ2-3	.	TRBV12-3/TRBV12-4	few	TGTGCCAGCAAGGGCGGAACAGATACGCAGTATTTT	CASKGGTDTQYF
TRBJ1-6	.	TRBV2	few	TGTGCCAGCAGGGAACAGGGTTCGCGAAATTCACCCCTCCACTTT	CASREQGSRNSPLHF
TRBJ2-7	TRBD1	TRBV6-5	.	TGTGCCAGCAGCGCTCCCGGACAGGGGGACGAGCAGTACTTC	CASSAPGQGDEQYF